Each of the 29 T cell receptor beta chains below was sequenced from the same sample in a study of T cell responses to AZD1222 COVID-19 vaccine. Using immunoSEQ multiplex PCR, the repertoire was profiled, and TCRdb retains in-frame clones only, with some absent. The sample yields over 100,000 clones, 70% to 90% seen once. This sample comprised peripheral blood, obtained on day 0 of AZD1222 vaccination. The receptors stem from an adult in good health.

The chain is built from TRBV29-1 and TRBJ2-7; possible D gene TRBD1, 5 bases. The germline CDR1 and CDR2 sequences are SQVTM and ANQGSEA. Trimming took 4 bases from V and 5 from J, leaving 12 bases between them. This CDR3 is 12 amino acids long. The CDR3 DNA is TGCAGCGTTGTGCAGGGTGGCGACGAGCAGTACTTC. Protein: CSVVQGGDEQYF.

The V and J genes are TRBV10-2 and TRBJ1-1; D may be TRBD1 (5 bases). Between the trimmed V and J ends, which lost 0 bases and 4 bases, there was a span of 12 bases. Per germline, CDR1 WSHSY and CDR2 SAAADI. The CDR3 is made up of 15 amino acids. CDR3 nucleotide sequence: TGCGCCAGCAGTGAGTCGACAGACGGAGGCACTGAAGCTTTCTTT. It yields the protein CASSESTDGGTEAFF.

This clone was observed once. The rearrangement uses TRBV10-2 and TRBJ2-7, with D possibly being TRBD1 or TRBD2 (6 bases each). Trimming left V 2 bases short and J 6 bases short, with 14 bases between. CDR3 length: 14 residues. Germline lookup yields CDR1 WSHSY and CDR2 SAAADI. The CDR3 reads CASSERGAQSEQYF. The CDR3 coding sequence is TGCGCCAGCAGTGAGAGGGGGGCCCAGTCCGAGCAGTACTTC.

V gene TRBV6-5 combines with J gene TRBJ1-5, with 7 bases fitting TRBD1. Germline-derived CDR1 and CDR2 are MNHEY and SVGAGI. With V trimmed by 6 bases and J by 2 bases, 1 base remained unmatched. The CDR3 has 13 residues. The CDR3 DNA is TGTGCCAGCAGGCAGGGGGGCAATCAGCCCCAGCATTTT. Its protein is CASRQGGNQPQHF.

The chain recombines TRBV7-9 with TRBJ2-1; no definite D call. CDR1 is SEHNR, CDR2 FQNEAQ, per germline (reference sequence). The CDR3 length is 18 residues. V shed 1 base and J shed 4 bases, with 20 bases lying between them. The CDR3 DNA reads as TGTGCCAGCAGCTTAGAATTCAAGGAAAAACGGGTATACAATGAGCAGTTCTTC. It encodes CASSLEFKEKRVYNEQFF.

The V and J genes are TRBV4-3 and TRBJ2-7; weak D call: TRBD2 (6 bases). The germline gives CDR1 LGHNA, CDR2 YSLEER. This CDR3 is 16 amino acids long. Trimming stripped 3 bases from V and 2 bases from J, with 17 bases between. The CDR3 is CASSQGLNQIPYEQYF. The CDR3 DNA sequence: TGCGCCAGCAGCCAGGGACTCAATCAGATCCCCTACGAGCAGTACTTC.

This clone was observed once. This chain uses TRBV5-8 with TRBJ1-1; D uncertain. Between the trimmed V and J ends, which lost 0 bases and 0 bases, there was a span of 9 bases. Germline V gene sequence: CDR1 SGHTS, CDR2 YDEGEE. There are 15 residues in the CDR3. CDR3 bases: TGTGCCAGCAGCTTGGTCGGCAGATTGAACACTGAAGCTTTCTTT. Its protein is CASSLVGRLNTEAFF. The full variable domain, with the rest looked up from reference TRBV5-8 and TRBJ1-1, is EAGVTQSPTHLIKTRGQQATLRCSPISGHTSVYWYQQALGLGLQFLLWYDEGEERNRGNFPPRFSGRQFPNYSSELNVNALELEDSALYLCASSLVGRLNTEAFFGQGTRLTVV.

This clone appeared a few times. The CDR3 sequence is CASSLSWAGSFTGDTEAFF. CDR3 DNA sequence: TGTGCCAGCAGTTTATCGTGGGCTGGGTCGTTCACAGGGGACACTGAAGCTTTCTTT. The chain has TRBV27 and TRBJ1-1; 7 nucleotides line up with TRBD1. The V gene end was trimmed by 0 bases and the J gene end by 3 bases; junction bases not matched to a gene: 16. CDR1 is MNHEY and CDR2 is SMNVEV in the germline V gene (reference sequence). The CDR3 loop spans 19 amino acids.

The chain carries TRBV6-4 and TRBJ2-3; D remains ambiguous. This CDR3 has 14 residues. Deletions cut 2 bases from V and 4 bases from J, with 10 bases between. CDR1 is MRHNA, CDR2 SNTAGT, per germline. The chain's CDR3 is CASSDRPGPDTQYF. The DNA for the CDR3 is TGTGCCAGCAGTGACCGCCCGGGTCCAGATACGCAGTATTTT.

The chain has TRBV5-6 and TRBJ2-1; D perhaps matches TRBD2 (7 bases). CDR1 SGHDT and CDR2 YYEEEE come from the germline V gene. The CDR3 sequence is 16 residues long. With 5 bases removed from V and 5 bases from J, the gap between germline ends came to 20 bases. CDR3 in amino acids: CASRTPAGAPNNEQFF. CDR3 sequence (DNA): TGTGCCAGCAGAACGCCGGCGGGGGCACCAAACAATGAGCAGTTCTTC.

The chain carries TRBV11-2 and TRBJ2-7; D unclear. V was cut by 4 bases and J by 6 bases, with 13 bases left in between. This CDR3 is built from 13 residues. Germline V gene sequence: CDR1 SGHAT, CDR2 FQNNGV. The CDR3 protein is CASSYGRWSEQYF. In nucleotides, the CDR3 is TGTGCCAGCAGCTACGGACGATGGAGCGAGCAGTACTTC. Complete variable domain (other parts from reference TRBV11-2 and TRBJ2-7): EAGVAQSPRYKIIEKRQSVAFWCNPISGHATLYWYQQILGQGPKLLIQFQNNGVVDDSQLPKDRFSAERLKGVDSTLKIQPAKLEDSAVYLCASSYGRWSEQYFGPGTRLTVT.

The genes are TRBV14 and TRBJ1-1; 8 bases are shared with TRBD1. The CDR3 totals 13 residues. V shed 6 bases, J shed 4 bases, and the junction held 4 bases outside the gene matches. Germline-derived CDR1 and CDR2 are SGHDN and FVKESK. The CDR3 DNA reads TGTGCCAGCAGGCAACAGGGGGGCACTGAAGCTTTCTTT. It yields the protein CASRQQGGTEAFF.

This clone appeared a few times. The rearrangement uses TRBV7-2 and TRBJ2-7; D not certain. The CDR3 is 13 amino acids. Germline CDR1 SGHTA, CDR2 FQGNSA. V was trimmed by 2 bases and J by 4 bases, leaving 9 bases between them. The CDR3 is CASSLSRYYEQYF. CDR3 sequence (DNA): TGTGCCAGCAGCTTATCCAGGTATTACGAGCAGTACTTC.

The chain employs TRBV5-8 and TRBJ1-1; no clear D gene. This CDR3 contains 13 residues. Trimming pared 4 bases from V and 1 base from J, leaving 8 bases between. In germline, CDR1 is SGHTS, CDR2 YDEGEE. DNA of the CDR3: TGTGCCAGCAGCAGACATGCGAACACTGAAGCTTTCTTT. Its protein product is CASSRHANTEAFF.

This chain connects TRBV5-6 to TRBJ1-2; TRBD1 is a possible D gene (5 bases). V was pared by 4 bases and J by 1 base, with 17 bases between. CDR3 size: 16 residues. Germline V CDR1 and CDR2: SGHDT, YYEEEE. CDR3 coding DNA: TGTGCCAGCAGCCCCCCCAGGGAGCTCATTAACTATGGCTACACCTTC. Translation: CASSPPRELINYGYTF. The whole variable domain, remainder taken from reference TRBV5-6 and TRBJ1-2, is DAGVTQSPTHLIKTRGQQVTLRCSPKSGHDTVSWYQQALGQGPQFIFQYYEEEERQRGNFPDRFSGHQFPNYSSELNVNALLLGDSALYLCASSPPRELINYGYTFGSGTRLTVV.

This clone has just a few counts. The CDR3 bases are TGTGCCAGCAGCTTAGGGGGCAGCCTCTACGAGCAGTACTTC. Residues: CASSLGGSLYEQYF. The V call is TRBV5-6, the J call TRBJ2-7; TRBD1 agrees at 7 bases. This CDR3 is 14 amino acids long. V lost 2 bases, J lost 3 bases, and 5 bases stayed unmatched. Per the germline V gene, CDR1 is SGHDT and CDR2 is YYEEEE.

The chain recombines TRBV6-5 with TRBJ2-5, with D tentatively TRBD1 (6 bases). Looked up from germline, CDR1 is MNHEY and CDR2 is SVGAGI. Trimming took 8 bases from V and 0 from J, leaving 13 bases between them. The length of the CDR3 is 14 residues. The CDR3 nucleotides are TGTGCCAGCCAAGCTAGGGGGAACCAAGAGACCCAGTACTTC. Amino acid sequence: CASQARGNQETQYF.

The chain combines TRBV28 with TRBJ1-1; 8 bases match TRBD1. Germline values: CDR1 MDHEN, CDR2 SYDVKM. The CDR3 runs 16 residues. The J segment lost 0 bases and the V segment lost 4 bases, leaving 7 bases of the junction unmatched. DNA for the CDR3: TGTGCCAGCAGTTCTCAGCCGGGACAGGTGAACACTGAAGCTTTCTTT. It translates to CASSSQPGQVNTEAFF.

For the CDR3, the DNA is TGTGCCAGCAGCGCAGGACAGAGGAACACTGAAGCTTTCTTT. This codes for CASSAGQRNTEAFF. V usage is TRBV9 and J usage is TRBJ1-1, with TRBD1 as a possible D gene (6 bases). In germline, CDR1 is SGDLS, CDR2 YYNGEE. This CDR3 region has 14 residues. The V and J ends lost 3 bases and 1 base respectively, with 10 bases between them.

CDR3 region: CASSVTGNEIEQYF. The CDR3 DNA is TGTGCCAGCAGCGTTACAGGTAACGAGATCGAGCAGTACTTC. The V and J genes are TRBV11-2 and TRBJ2-7; D is possibly TRBD1 (5 bases). Trimming pared 5 bases from V and 6 bases from J, leaving 17 bases between. Germline CDR1 reads SGHAT; CDR2 reads FQNNGV. The CDR3 totals 14 residues. Filled out from reference TRBV11-2 and TRBJ2-7, the complete variable domain reads EAGVAQSPRYKIIEKRQSVAFWCNPISGHATLYWYQQILGQGPKLLIQFQNNGVVDDSQLPKDRFSAERLKGVDSTLKIQPAKLEDSAVYLCASSVTGNEIEQYFGPGTRLTVT.

In this sample, this clone turned up once. The rearrangement uses TRBV3-1 (or the pseudogene TRBV3-2) and TRBJ2-5, with 8 bases identical to TRBD2. V lost 0 bases, J lost 3 bases, and 6 bases stayed unmatched. CDR1 and CDR2 (germline): LGHDT, YNNKEL (reference sequence). The CDR3 runs 16 residues. For the CDR3, the DNA is TGTGCCAGCAGCCAAGAATGGACTAGCATCGAAGAGACCCAGTACTTC. Translation: CASSQEWTSIEETQYF.

The V call is TRBV3-1 (or the pseudogene TRBV3-2), the J call TRBJ1-2; the match to TRBD1 covers 9 bases. This CDR3 has 16 amino acids. CDR1 is LGHDT and CDR2 is YNNKEL in the germline V gene (reference sequence). Germline trimming cut 5 bases from V and 4 bases from J; bases unmatched to any gene: 11. For the CDR3, the DNA is TGTGCCAGCAGCAGAAGCCGGGACAGGGATTCCTATGGCTACACCTTC. This codes for CASSRSRDRDSYGYTF.

The V and J genes are TRBV2 and TRBJ2-5; TRBD1 agrees at 10 bases. This CDR3 spans 14 amino acids. In germline, CDR1 is SNHLY, CDR2 FYNNEI. After removal of 11 bases from V and 8 bases from J, the junction contained 14 bases not matched to a gene. The CDR3 coding sequence is TGTGCCGGAGCAGCGAGACAGGGGGCGGGTACCCAGTACTTC. Translation gives CAGAARQGAGTQYF.

This clone showed up just a few times. V is TRBV30 and J is TRBJ1-5; perhaps TRBD1 as D (6 bases). The germline V and J ends were trimmed by 2 bases and 7 bases, with 15 bases remaining between them. The germline V gene encodes CDR1 GTSNPN and CDR2 SVGIG (reference sequence). The CDR3 totals 14 residues. This CDR3 reads CAWSILGGEQPQHF. The CDR3 DNA reads as TGTGCCTGGAGTATTTTAGGGGGGGAGCAGCCCCAGCATTTT.

The chain recombines TRBV24-1 with TRBJ1-2; D may be TRBD1 (6 bases). The ends were cut back, 0 bases at V and 7 bases at J, with 14 bases in the middle. This CDR3 is 15 amino acids long. Germline lookup yields CDR1 KGHDR and CDR2 SFDVKD. The CDR3 bases are TGTGCCACCAGTGATTTGAGCGGGGGGCAGGCTGGCTACACCTTC. This sequence encodes CATSDLSGGQAGYTF.

This sequence joins TRBV12-3 or TRBV12-4 and TRBJ1-2, with TRBD1 as a possible D gene (5 bases). The CDR3 length is 13 residues. Trimming removed 2 bases from V and 5 bases from J, with 9 bases in between. The CDR3 DNA sequence: TGTGCCAGCAGTTTACAGGGACTTTATGGCTACACCTTC. Translating it yields CASSLQGLYGYTF.

A single count supports this clone. This chain joins TRBV11-2 and TRBJ1-1, with D hard to call. Trimming took 3 bases from V and 0 from J, leaving 5 bases between them. Germline CDR1 is SGHAT and CDR2 is FQNNGV. This CDR3 contains 13 residues. CDR3 in DNA: TGTGCCAGCAGCTTGGGCCTGAACACTGAAGCTTTCTTT. Protein sequence: CASSLGLNTEAFF.

The chain combines TRBV29-1 with TRBJ1-2; maybe TRBD1 (5 bases). CDR3 length equals 13 residues. Per germline, CDR1 SQVTM and CDR2 ANQGSEA. With 0 bases removed from V and 5 bases from J, the gap between germline ends came to 10 bases. DNA for the CDR3: TGCAGCGTTGAAGATCCAGGGTTTTATGGCTACACCTTC. It translates to CSVEDPGFYGYTF.

The chain carries TRBV19 and TRBJ1-1; 8 bases fit TRBD1. This CDR3 comprises 14 residues. With 5 bases clipped from V and 6 bases from J, the junction kept 8 bases outside the gene matches. The germline V gene encodes CDR1 LNHDA and CDR2 SQIVND (reference sequence). CDR3 DNA: TGTGCCAGTAGTCAGGACAGGGAGGCGTCTGAAGCTTTCTTT. Translating it yields CASSQDREASEAFF.